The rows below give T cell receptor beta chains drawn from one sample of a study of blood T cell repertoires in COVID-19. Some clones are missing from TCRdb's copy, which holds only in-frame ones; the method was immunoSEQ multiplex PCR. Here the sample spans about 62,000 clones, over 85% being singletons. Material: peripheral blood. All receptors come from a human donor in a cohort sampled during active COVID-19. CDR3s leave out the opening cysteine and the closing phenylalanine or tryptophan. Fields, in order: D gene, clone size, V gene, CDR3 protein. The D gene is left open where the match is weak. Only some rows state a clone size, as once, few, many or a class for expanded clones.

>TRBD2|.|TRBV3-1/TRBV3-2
ASSETSGGGEQY
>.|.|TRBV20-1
SARKGGEQY
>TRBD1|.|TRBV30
AWAGQSAEKLF
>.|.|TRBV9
ASSVEDGSSGNTIY
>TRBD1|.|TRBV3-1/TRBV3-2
ASSRRQGRDTGELF
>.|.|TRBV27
ASRVTRGYEQY
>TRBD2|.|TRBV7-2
ASSLEGTSGMGGLNIQY
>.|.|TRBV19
ASSIALRGTEAF
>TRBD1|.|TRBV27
ASRDRGRGEQY
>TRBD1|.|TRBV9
ASRSTGEDSPLH
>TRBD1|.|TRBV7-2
ASSSGQIRSGANVLT
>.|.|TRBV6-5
ASSYSWGGNTEAF
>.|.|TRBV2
ASRVGGRGGEQY
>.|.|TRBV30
AWGYPGAAGANVLT
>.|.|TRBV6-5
ASTPRGVGDTQY
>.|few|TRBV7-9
ASSLAAGLNYGYT
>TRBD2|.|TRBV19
ATTPLGLAGEGEQY
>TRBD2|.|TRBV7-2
ASSLELRLAGGGWNEQF
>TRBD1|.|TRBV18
ASSRGLDTEAF
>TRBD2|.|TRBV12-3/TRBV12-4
ASSFGLAGRPL
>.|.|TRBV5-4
ASSSGLNTGELF
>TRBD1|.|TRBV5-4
ASRAGDRGDYGYT
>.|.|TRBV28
ASSQGPPNYGYT
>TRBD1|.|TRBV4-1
ASSPGQGPNTGELF
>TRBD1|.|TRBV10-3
AISEGQGGGKEKLF
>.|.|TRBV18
ASSPPGQTQPQH
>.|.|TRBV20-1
SASSGGLQPQH
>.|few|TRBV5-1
ASSLLPGIVQPQH
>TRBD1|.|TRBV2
ASSSGQGAQPQH